The text below deals with one TCR beta chain. Germline CDR1 MNHNY, CDR2 SVGAGI (reference sequence). Trimming removed 7 bases from V and 3 bases from J, with 15 bases in between. The CDR3 spans 15 residues. The data were produced by immunoSEQ multiplex PCR, yet TCRdb's version contains in-frame clones alone and is incomplete. The table includes 70,000 to 75,000 clones, roughly 92% detected once. This record comes from a study of T cell changes during pregnancy in multiple sclerosis. The sample consisted of peripheral blood, taken in the second trimester of pregnancy. This receptor was identified in a female donor in good health, enrolled as a control in a pregnancy study. The V call is TRBV6-6, the J call TRBJ1-4; a possible D gene is TRBD1 (5 bases). CDR3 protein: CASKRGGPSNEKLFF. As DNA, the CDR3 is TGTGCCAGCAAGCGGGGGGGTCCGTCTAATGAAAAACTGTTTTTT.